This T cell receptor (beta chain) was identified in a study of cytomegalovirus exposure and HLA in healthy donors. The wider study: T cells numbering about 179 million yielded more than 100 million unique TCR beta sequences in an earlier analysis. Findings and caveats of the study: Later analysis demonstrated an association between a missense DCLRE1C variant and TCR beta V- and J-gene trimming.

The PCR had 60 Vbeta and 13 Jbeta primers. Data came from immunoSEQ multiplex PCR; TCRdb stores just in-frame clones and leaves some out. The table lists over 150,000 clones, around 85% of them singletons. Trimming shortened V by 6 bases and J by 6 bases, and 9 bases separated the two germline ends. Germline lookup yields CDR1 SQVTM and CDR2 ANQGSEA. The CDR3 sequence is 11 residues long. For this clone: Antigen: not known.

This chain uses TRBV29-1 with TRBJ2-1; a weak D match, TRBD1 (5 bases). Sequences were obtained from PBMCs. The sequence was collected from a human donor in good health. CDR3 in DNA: TGCAGCGTGCTCCAGGGCAATGAGCAGTTCTTC. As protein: CSVLQGNEQFF.